The 20 T cell receptor beta chains below were found in one sample sequenced in a study of CD8 T cells in Susac syndrome. Random hexamers were used to reverse transcribe the RNA input (about 0.45 to 1 ug). TCRdb passed the immunoSEQ multiplex PCR reads through MiXCR, listing each CDR3 protein once. The table shows some 120,000 distinct CDR3 sequences, with about 94% occurring only once. The sample taken for sequencing was CD8+ T cells from PBMCs. The receptors were gathered from a human donor with Susac syndrome.

The chain joins TRBV5-4 to TRBJ2-2; D is unresolved. Germline CDR1 SGHNT, CDR2 YYREEE (reference sequence). This CDR3 has 12 residues. Trimming shortened V by 4 bases and J by 6 bases, and 7 bases separated the two germline ends. This CDR3 is CASSPLPGELFF. CDR3 in DNA: TGTGCCAGCAGCCCGTTGCCCGGGGAGCTGTTTTTT.

This chain connects TRBV30 to TRBJ2-1; weak D call: TRBD1 (5 bases). Germline lookup yields CDR1 GTSNPN and CDR2 SVGIG (reference sequence). The CDR3 runs 12 residues. Trimming stripped 0 bases from V and 8 bases from J, with 8 bases between. CDR3 coding DNA: TGTGCCTGGAGTGTAATAGGGGATGAGCAGTTCTTC. This translates into CAWSVIGDEQFF.

The rearrangement uses TRBV30 and TRBJ2-5; D is uncertain. The length of the CDR3 is 13 residues. V dropped 6 bases and J dropped 5 bases, with 16 bases sitting between them. Germline V lookup: CDR1 GTSNPN, CDR2 SVGIG (reference sequence). CDR3 DNA sequence: TGTGCCTGCCCCGGCGGCGCCCTGGAGACCCAGTACTTC. It specifies CACPGGALETQYF.

The chain combines TRBV28 with TRBJ1-2; D remains unclear. Germline values: CDR1 MDHEN, CDR2 SYDVKM. V dropped 5 bases and J dropped 3 bases, with 16 bases sitting between them. The CDR3 has 15 amino acids. CDR3 residues: CASSPRPGADYGYTF. The DNA of the CDR3 is TGTGCCAGCAGTCCAAGACCGGGAGCCGACTATGGCTACACCTTC.

This clonotype was seen more than once but under ten times. The chain couples TRBV6-2 or TRBV6-3 to TRBJ2-7; D uncertain. The CDR3 has 13 amino acids. Germline loops: CDR1 MNHEY, CDR2 SVGEGT. Trimming removed 4 bases at V and 2 bases at J, with 9 bases between. In DNA, the CDR3 is TGTGCCAGCAGTTTCAGTCCAACCTACGAGCAGTACTTC. The encoded protein is CASSFSPTYEQYF.

The chain carries TRBV6-5 and TRBJ1-5; D call uncertain. From germline, CDR1 is MNHEY and CDR2 SVGAGI. This CDR3 spans 14 amino acids. Trimming left V 6 bases short and J 9 bases short, with 18 bases between. The CDR3 reads CASRPAGRKGPQHF. CDR3 DNA sequence: TGTGCCAGCAGACCTGCGGGTCGGAAGGGGCCCCAGCATTTT.

The genes are TRBV27 and TRBJ2-5, with 7 positions matching TRBD1. Per the germline V gene, CDR1 is MNHEY and CDR2 is SMNVEV (reference sequence). J lost 2 bases, V lost 7 bases, and 7 bases had no gene match. The CDR3 runs 14 residues. The CDR3 loop reads CASTGPGGQETQYF. The CDR3 DNA sequence: TGTGCCAGCACTGGGCCAGGGGGACAAGAGACCCAGTACTTC.

The chain joins TRBV3-1 to TRBJ2-1; D may be TRBD2 (6 bases). Trimming removed 2 bases at V and 6 bases at J, with 11 bases between. CDR3 length: 14 residues. Germline V gives CDR1 LGHDT, CDR2 YNNKEL (reference sequence). In DNA, the CDR3 is TGTGCCAGCAGCCAACCGGGACTTGCCAATGAGCAGTTCTTC. It codes for CASSQPGLANEQFF.

The CDR3 region has the DNA TGTGCCAGCTCCGAGGGGGAGGGAGGGAATGAGCAGTTCTTC. This encodes CASSEGEGGNEQFF. This chain connects TRBV6-4 to TRBJ2-1, with D possibly matching TRBD2 (7 bases). V dropped 8 bases and J dropped 7 bases, with 18 bases sitting between them. The CDR3 length is 14 residues. Germline V CDR1 and CDR2: MRHNA, SNTAGT.

This chain connects TRBV3-1 to TRBJ1-5; TRBD1 matches at 7 bases. The germline V gene has CDR1 LGHDT and CDR2 YNNKEL (reference sequence). V dropped 3 bases and J dropped 4; count of bases not matched to a gene: 6. The CDR3 loop spans 15 amino acids. CDR3 in amino acids: CASSHNQDRNQPQHF. In DNA, the CDR3 is TGTGCCAGCAGCCACAACCAGGACAGGAATCAGCCCCAGCATTTT.

A few counts support this clonotype. This sequence joins TRBV6-5 and TRBJ2-1; 8 bases fit TRBD2. V lost 0 bases to trimming and J lost 9 bases; unmatched junction nucleotides: 7. Germline CDR1 and CDR2: MNHEY and SVGAGI. CDR3 size: 15 residues. CDR3 sequence reads: CASSYSSGAVSEQFF. The CDR3 DNA is TGTGCCAGCAGTTACTCTAGCGGGGCCGTGAGTGAGCAGTTCTTC.

This clonotype was recorded a few times. Sequence at one end of the junction differs from germline and may be a read error. The V call is TRBV18, the J call TRBJ1-1; D ambiguous. This CDR3 region has 12 residues. Germline V lookup: CDR1 KGHSH, CDR2 LQKENI. This CDR3 reads CASSPPDTEAFF. The DNA of the CDR3 is TGTGCCAGCTCGCCACCAGACACTGAAGCTTTCTTT. Looking up the rest from reference TRBV18 and TRBJ1-1 gives the full variable domain: NAGVMQNPRHLVRRRGQEARLRCSPMKGHSHVYWYRQLPEEGLKFMVYLQKENIIDESGMPKERFSAEFPKEGPSILRIQQVVRGDSAAYFCASSPPDTEAFFGQGTRLTVV.

The chain carries TRBV6-2 or TRBV6-3 and TRBJ2-1; 9 bases align to TRBD2. This CDR3 region has 15 residues. Germline trimming cut 2 bases from V and 5 bases from J; bases unmatched to any gene: 4. Per the germline V gene, CDR1 is MNHEY and CDR2 is SVGEGT. Here the CDR3 DNA reads TGTGCCAGCAGTTACAGAGTAGCGGGAGACAATGAGCAGTTCTTC. It codes for CASSYRVAGDNEQFF.

This CDR3 is CASSAHSRGWLVNEQFF. CDR3 DNA: TGTGCCAGCAGCGCCCACTCGAGAGGGTGGTTAGTCAATGAGCAGTTCTTC. The gene calls are TRBV7-8 and TRBJ2-1; a possible D gene is TRBD2 (5 bases). This CDR3 region has 17 residues. CDR1 is SGHVS, CDR2 FQNEAQ, per germline. V lost 5 bases to trimming and J lost 6 bases, with 23 bases between them.

The chain carries TRBV25-1 and TRBJ2-3; 7 bases are shared with TRBD2. Germline assignment: CDR1 MGHDK and CDR2 SYGVNS. The CDR3 is 16 amino acids. The V segment lost 5 bases and the J segment 4 bases; nucleotides outside the gene matches: 12. The DNA of the CDR3 is TGTGCCAGCAGTAATCCCGGGACCGGGAGGCCAGATACGCAGTATTTT. Translating gives CASSNPGTGRPDTQYF. Together with reference TRBV25-1 and TRBJ2-3, the CDR3 gives the full variable domain: EADIYQTPRYLVIGTGKKITLECSQTMGHDKMYWYQQDPGMELHLIHYSYGVNSTEKGDLSSESTVSRIRTEHFPLTLESARPSHTSQYLCASSNPGTGRPDTQYFGPGTRLTVL.

The chain employs TRBV29-1 and TRBJ2-4, with D perhaps matching TRBD1 (5 bases). The CDR3 totals 15 residues. V was clipped by 5 bases and J by 1 base, with 15 bases between them. CDR1 SQVTM and CDR2 ANQGSEA come from the germline V gene. CDR3 protein: CSVLQAATAKNIQYF. The CDR3, as DNA: TGCAGCGTTTTACAGGCCGCTACGGCCAAAAACATTCAGTACTTC.

CDR3 loop: CATSRGDRGNQETQYF. DNA for the CDR3: TGTGCCACCAGCAGGGGAGACAGGGGGAACCAAGAGACCCAGTACTTC. The V and J genes are TRBV15 and TRBJ2-5; 9 bases match TRBD1. Germline V gene lookup returns CDR1 LNHNV and CDR2 YYDKDF (reference sequence). This CDR3 contains 16 residues. J was trimmed by 0 bases and V by 3 bases; bases with no gene match: 5.

The rearrangement joins TRBV5-4 to TRBJ1-2; no clear D. This CDR3 has 14 amino acids. V lost 4 bases and J lost 3, with 13 bases in between. Per germline, CDR1 SGHNT and CDR2 YYREEE (reference sequence). DNA of the CDR3: TGTGCCAGCAGCGAGGACCCCACGGACTATGGCTACACCTTC. It specifies CASSEDPTDYGYTF.

The chain recombines TRBV30 with TRBJ1-1, with D maybe TRBD1 (6 bases). Germline CDR1 GTSNPN, CDR2 SVGIG (reference sequence). This CDR3 is built from 16 residues. V was pared by 4 bases and J by 1 base, with 19 bases between. CDR3 amino acids: CAWNGGEILSNTEAFF. The CDR3 coding sequence is TGTGCCTGGAATGGGGGCGAAATCCTCTCGAACACTGAAGCTTTCTTT.

The V and J genes are TRBV5-4 and TRBJ2-1; TRBD2 aligns across 7 bases. This CDR3 is 11 amino acids long. Germline V CDR1 and CDR2: SGHNT, YYREEE (reference sequence). Trimming took 3 bases from V and 10 from J; bases not matched to a gene: 1. The CDR3 spells CASSWEGEQFF. As DNA, the CDR3 is TGTGCCAGCAGCTGGGAGGGCGAGCAGTTCTTC.